This TCR beta chain was documented in a study of metastatic and nonmetastatic thyroid tumors. Germline-derived CDR1 and CDR2 are LNHDA and SQIVND (reference sequence). V lost 4 bases, J lost 10 bases, and 13 bases stayed unmatched. The CDR3 runs 15 residues. This clone turned up a few times. MiXCR re-clonotyped the PCR reads for TCRdb. The table records tens of thousands of clones, 20% of them present only once. Patients were all untreated before their thyroid surgery. This clonotype was sampled from a female donor with papillary thyroid cancer or a benign thyroid nodule (not recorded which). Some clones in this sample may be carry-over from other donors' samples. The sequenced sample consisted of adjacent normal tissue. This sequence joins TRBV19 and TRBJ2-7; TRBD2 matches 10 bases. In DNA, the CDR3 is TGTGCCAGTAGTAGAAAAGCGGGAGGGCCTATCGAACAGTACTTC. Translated, it gives CASSRKAGGPIEQYF.